Listed here are 23 T cell receptor beta chains from one sample, sequenced in a study of identical twins. MiXCR, applied by TCRdb to the 5' RACE reads, yields one record per CDR3 protein. The sample gives more than 1.5 million distinct CDR3 sequences, under 35% of which show up once; approximately 0.29% is in the top ten. The sequenced sample was cord blood. The receptors come from a newborn girl in good health.

This sequence joins TRBV2 and TRBJ2-7; tentatively, D is TRBD1 (6 bases). The CDR3 consists of 15 residues. With 6 bases removed from V and 3 bases from J, the gap between germline ends came to 18 bases. Germline lookup yields CDR1 SNHLY and CDR2 FYNNEI. The CDR3 region has the DNA TGTGCCAGCAGCTACGACAGGTCCTGGGACTACGAGCAGTACTTC. Encoded protein: CASSYDRSWDYEQYF.

The rearrangement uses TRBV25-1 and TRBJ2-3; TRBD1 agrees at 7 bases. The CDR3 sequence is 15 residues long. Germline assignment: CDR1 MGHDK and CDR2 SYGVNS. Trimming took 1 base from V and 4 from J; bases not matched to a gene: 5. The CDR3 DNA reads TGTGCCAGCAGTGAATCTACGGGGACAGCAGATACGCAGTATTTT. This encodes CASSESTGTADTQYF.

The chain employs TRBV13 and TRBJ2-5; the match to TRBD2 covers 16 bases. There are 18 residues in the CDR3. Trimming took 3 bases from V and 5 from J; bases not matched to a gene: 9. Germline CDR1 reads PRHDT; CDR2 reads FYEKMQ (reference sequence). The CDR3 region is CASSLNPLGLAGGETQYF. The DNA for the CDR3 is TGTGCCAGCAGCTTGAACCCTCTGGGACTAGCGGGAGGGGAGACCCAGTACTTC. The full variable domain, with the rest looked up from reference TRBV13 and TRBJ2-5, is AAGVIQSPRHLIKEKRETATLKCYPIPRHDTVYWYQQGPGQDPQFLISFYEKMQSDKGSIPDRFSAQQFSDYHSELNMSSLELGDSALYFCASSLNPLGLAGGETQYFGPGTRLLVL.

Only a few counts were recorded for this clonotype. This chain links TRBV5-1 with TRBJ2-5; TRBD2 matches at 11 bases. The V gene's germline CDR1 is SGHRS and CDR2 YFSETQ. This CDR3 comprises 16 residues. V was pared by 4 bases and J by 7 bases, with 12 bases of the junction left unmatched. The chain's CDR3 is CASSPEGLAATGTQYF. Here the CDR3 DNA reads TGCGCCAGCAGCCCCGAGGGACTAGCGGCCACCGGGACCCAGTACTTC.

The chain couples TRBV29-1 to TRBJ2-1, with D possibly matching TRBD2 (5 bases). From germline, CDR1 is SQVTM and CDR2 ANQGSEA. There are 12 residues in the CDR3. The V and J ends lost 6 bases and 3 bases respectively, with 9 bases between them. In nucleotides, the CDR3 is TGCAGCGTGACGGGATACTACAATGAGCAGTTCTTC. Encoded protein: CSVTGYYNEQFF.

This clonotype was detected ten times or more. The chain couples TRBV20-1 to TRBJ2-1, with TRBD1 matching 9 bases. CDR1 DFQATT and CDR2 SNEGSKA come from the germline V gene (reference sequence). Losses at the gene ends were 5 bases for V and 0 bases for J; bases not matched to a gene: 11. The CDR3 length is 17 residues. CDR3 protein: CSAPGQGSPSSYNEQFF. The CDR3 DNA is TGCAGTGCTCCGGGACAGGGATCCCCTAGCTCCTACAATGAGCAGTTCTTC.

The rearrangement joins TRBV5-1 to TRBJ2-6, with D hard to call. Trimming cost V 6 bases and J 0 bases, with 22 bases left between them. Germline V CDR1 and CDR2: SGHRS, YFSETQ. CDR3 size: 19 residues. CDR3 in DNA: TGCGCCAGCATGGTAATGGCGACAATCCAGCTCTCTGGGGCCAACGTCCTGACTTTC. Translating it yields CASMVMATIQLSGANVLTF.

This clonotype occurred many times. This sequence joins TRBV6-5 and TRBJ2-7; 10 bases line up with TRBD2. V shed 0 bases, J shed 4 bases, and the junction held 6 bases outside the gene matches. The CDR3 has 16 amino acids. The germline V gene encodes CDR1 MNHEY and CDR2 SVGAGI. Here the CDR3 reads CASSYSAGGPWYEQYF. In nucleotides, the CDR3 is TGTGCCAGCAGTTACTCAGCGGGAGGGCCGTGGTACGAGCAGTACTTC.

J is TRBJ1-1 and V is TRBV12-3 or TRBV12-4, with TRBD1 matching 7 bases. Unmatched junction bases numbered 6, after V lost 6 bases and J lost 5 bases. CDR3 size: 13 residues. The CDR3 loop reads CASSLTGETEAFF. The CDR3 DNA reads TGTGCCAGCAGCCTAACAGGGGAAACTGAAGCTTTCTTT.

The V and J genes are TRBV20-1 and TRBJ2-1, with D unclear. The CDR3 consists of 11 residues. CDR1 is DFQATT, CDR2 SNEGSKA, per germline (reference sequence). V lost 3 bases and J lost 7, with 7 bases in between. CDR3 in amino acids: CSASLSNEQFF. The CDR3 DNA sequence: TGCAGTGCTAGCCTATCGAATGAGCAGTTCTTC.

This clonotype was detected only a few times. The chain joins TRBV12-3 or TRBV12-4 to TRBJ1-5; no clear D gene. CDR3 length: 15 residues. V was trimmed by 5 bases and J by 4 bases, leaving 15 bases between them. CDR3 sequence: CASSLRPNGNQPQHF. Written as DNA, the CDR3 is TGTGCCAGCAGTCTCCGCCCCAACGGGAATCAGCCCCAGCATTTT.

J is TRBJ1-2 and V is TRBV28, with 7 nucleotides matching TRBD1. This CDR3 has 13 amino acids. Losses at the gene ends were 5 bases for V and 8 bases for J; bases not matched to a gene: 8. Germline-derived CDR1 and CDR2 are MDHEN and SYDVKM. The CDR3 nucleotides are TGTGCCAGCAGTCTTAGACAGGGAACGGGCTACACCTTC. Protein: CASSLRQGTGYTF.

The chain recombines TRBV6-5 with TRBJ2-7, with 7 bases lining up with TRBD1. The J call may be incorrect, as the DNA end agrees better with TRBJ2-5. This CDR3 has 16 residues. Germline V gives CDR1 MNHEY, CDR2 SVGAGI. CDR3: CASSYSGQIRMETQYF. The CDR3 nucleotides are TGTGCCAGCAGTTACTCGGGACAGATAAGGATGGAGACCCAGTACTTC.

On this clonotype: At one of its ends the junction is not consistent with the germline gene, which may arise from a read error. The V and J genes are TRBV7-9 and TRBJ1-4, with D uncertain. The CDR3 is made up of 16 amino acids. CDR1 and CDR2 from the germline V gene are SEHNR and FQNEAQ (reference sequence). DNA of the CDR3: TGTGCCCGCAGCTTAAGGCCAACAAGGGAGAGTGAAAAACTGTTTTTT. This codes for CARSLRPTRESEKLFF.

The table lists this clonotype with a count of one. The rearrangement links TRBV3-1 to TRBJ2-3, with 10 bases matching TRBD2. The CDR3 extends over 17 amino acids. Germline lookup yields CDR1 LGHDT and CDR2 YNNKEL (reference sequence). The V segment lost 10 bases and the J segment 2 bases; nucleotides outside the gene matches: 15. The CDR3 here is CATGRLAGSGTTDTQYF. DNA of the CDR3: TGTGCCACCGGGCGACTAGCGGGCTCGGGTACCACAGATACGCAGTATTTT.

The V call is TRBV2, the J call TRBJ1-1, with unresolved D. The CDR3 has 13 amino acids. CDR1 is SNHLY and CDR2 is FYNNEI in the germline V gene. V shed 6 bases and J shed 4 bases, with 12 bases lying between them. The CDR3 sequence is CASRPRVGTEAFF. CDR3 nucleotides: TGTGCCAGCAGGCCACGGGTTGGCACTGAAGCTTTCTTT.

The rearrangement uses TRBV10-3 and TRBJ2-3, with 8 positions matching TRBD2. From germline, CDR1 is ENHRY and CDR2 SYGVKD. J lost 6 bases, V lost 8 bases, and 16 bases had no gene match. This CDR3 comprises 16 residues. CDR3 region: CAIPPKSSGWADTQYF. The CDR3 DNA is TGTGCCATCCCGCCGAAATCTAGCGGGTGGGCGGATACGCAGTATTTT.

The chain combines TRBV18 with TRBJ1-2, with a possible D match to TRBD1 (5 bases). CDR3 length: 15 residues. Trimming pared 3 bases from V and 5 bases from J, leaving 16 bases between. Germline V lookup: CDR1 KGHSH, CDR2 LQKENI. This CDR3 is CASSPWEGMRYGYTF. The CDR3 bases are TGTGCCAGCTCACCCTGGGAGGGGATGAGGTATGGCTACACCTTC.

This chain links TRBV21-1 with TRBJ2-7; TRBD1 is the table's D call and was not checked against the DNA. Near its end, the DNA agrees better with TRBJ2-5, so the J call may be wrong. TRBV21-1 is flagged as a pseudogene. This CDR3 contains 15 residues. CDR3 bases: TGTGCCAGCAGCAAGCGGCAAACAGGGGAGGAGACCCAGTACTTC. Translation gives CASSKRQTGEETQYF.

This clonotype has at least ten counts. The rearrangement joins TRBV20-1 to TRBJ2-1; 8 nucleotides agree with TRBD2. Unmatched junction bases numbered 7, after V lost 6 bases and J lost 6 bases. This CDR3 is 13 amino acids long. The V gene's germline CDR1 is DFQATT and CDR2 SNEGSKA (reference sequence). CDR3 in DNA: TGCAGTGCCCCGGGACTAGGGGCCAATGAGCAGTTCTTC. Residues: CSAPGLGANEQFF.

The gene calls are TRBV12-3 or TRBV12-4 and TRBJ2-1; tentatively, D is TRBD2 (6 bases). The CDR3 is 15 amino acids. V was trimmed by 1 base and J by 5 bases, leaving 12 bases between them. CDR3 in amino acids: CASSLVPSANNEQFF. CDR3 bases: TGTGCCAGCAGTTTAGTTCCTAGCGCGAACAATGAGCAGTTCTTC.

This clonotype appeared a few times. The gene calls are TRBV7-2 and TRBJ1-1; the D is unclear. The germline V gene has CDR1 SGHTA and CDR2 FQGNSA. There are 15 residues in the CDR3. Trimming left V 8 bases short and J 0 bases short, with 16 bases between. CDR3 protein: CASCRAATMNTEAFF. CDR3 in DNA: TGTGCCAGCTGCCGGGCAGCCACCATGAACACTGAAGCTTTCTTT.

This clonotype was found many times. V is TRBV7-8 and J is TRBJ2-3, with D possibly being TRBD2 (6 bases). V was pared by 4 bases and J by 2 bases, with 16 bases between. This CDR3 has 16 residues. The germline V gene encodes CDR1 SGHVS and CDR2 FQNEAQ. CDR3 sequence (DNA): TGTGCCAGCAGCTCCCGGAGGGATCAACCCACAGATACGCAGTATTTT. Its protein is CASSSRRDQPTDTQYF.